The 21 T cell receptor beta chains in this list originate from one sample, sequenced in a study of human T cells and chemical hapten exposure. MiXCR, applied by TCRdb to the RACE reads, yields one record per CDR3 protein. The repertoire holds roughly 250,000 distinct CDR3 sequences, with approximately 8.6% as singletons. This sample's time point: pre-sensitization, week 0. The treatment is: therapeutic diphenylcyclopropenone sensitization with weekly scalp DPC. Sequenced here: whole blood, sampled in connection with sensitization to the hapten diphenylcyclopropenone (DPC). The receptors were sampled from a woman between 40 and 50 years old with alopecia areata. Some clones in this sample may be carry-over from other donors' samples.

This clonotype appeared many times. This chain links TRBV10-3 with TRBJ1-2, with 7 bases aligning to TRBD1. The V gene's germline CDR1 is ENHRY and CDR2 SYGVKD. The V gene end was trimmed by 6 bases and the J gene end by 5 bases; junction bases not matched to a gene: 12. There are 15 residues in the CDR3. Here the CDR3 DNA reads TGTGCCATCAGCGGCTCTGGACAGGAAGCGTATGGCTACACCTTC. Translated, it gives CAISGSGQEAYGYTF.

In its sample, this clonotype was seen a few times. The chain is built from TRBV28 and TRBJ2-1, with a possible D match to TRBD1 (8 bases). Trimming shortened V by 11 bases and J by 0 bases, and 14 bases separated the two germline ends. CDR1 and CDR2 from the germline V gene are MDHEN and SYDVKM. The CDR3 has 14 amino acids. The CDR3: CAHRGGDSYNEQFF. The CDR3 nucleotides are TGTGCCCACAGGGGGGGGGACTCCTACAATGAGCAGTTCTTC.

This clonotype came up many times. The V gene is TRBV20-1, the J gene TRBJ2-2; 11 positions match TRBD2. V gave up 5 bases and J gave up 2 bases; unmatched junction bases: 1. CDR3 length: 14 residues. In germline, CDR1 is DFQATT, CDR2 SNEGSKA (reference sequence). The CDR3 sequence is CSALAGGNTGELFF. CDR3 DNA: TGCAGTGCTCTAGCGGGAGGAAACACCGGGGAGCTGTTTTTT.

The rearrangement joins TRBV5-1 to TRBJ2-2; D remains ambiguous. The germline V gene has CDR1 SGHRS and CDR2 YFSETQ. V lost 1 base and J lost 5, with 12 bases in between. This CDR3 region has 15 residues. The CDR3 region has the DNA TGCGCCAGCAGCTTGATGGACGCGCTGACCGGGGAGCTGTTTTTT. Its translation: CASSLMDALTGELFF.

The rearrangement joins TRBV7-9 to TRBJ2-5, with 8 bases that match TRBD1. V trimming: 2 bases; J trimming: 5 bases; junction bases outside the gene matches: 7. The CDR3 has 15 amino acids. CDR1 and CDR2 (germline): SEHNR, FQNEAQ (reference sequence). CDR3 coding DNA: TGTGCCAGCAGCTTAAAGGCGCAGGGGGCCGAGACCCAGTACTTC. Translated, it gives CASSLKAQGAETQYF.

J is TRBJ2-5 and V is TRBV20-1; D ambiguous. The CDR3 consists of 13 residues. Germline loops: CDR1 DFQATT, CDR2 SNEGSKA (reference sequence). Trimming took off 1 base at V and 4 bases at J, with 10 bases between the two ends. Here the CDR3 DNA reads TGCAGTGCTAGAGGTCCCCTCCCAGAGACCCAGTACTTC. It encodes CSARGPLPETQYF.

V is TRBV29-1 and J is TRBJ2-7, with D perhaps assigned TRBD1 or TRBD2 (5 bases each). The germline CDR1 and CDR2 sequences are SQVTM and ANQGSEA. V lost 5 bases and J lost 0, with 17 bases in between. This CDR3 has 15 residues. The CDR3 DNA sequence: TGCAGCGTTCAGTCTGGGACCCCAAGCTCCTACGAGCAGTACTTC. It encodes CSVQSGTPSSYEQYF.

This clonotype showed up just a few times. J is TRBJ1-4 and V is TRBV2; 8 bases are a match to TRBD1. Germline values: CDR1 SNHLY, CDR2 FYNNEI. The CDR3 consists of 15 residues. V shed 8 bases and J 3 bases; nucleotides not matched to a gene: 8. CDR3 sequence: CASVQGALANEKLFF. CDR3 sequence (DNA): TGTGCCAGCGTCCAGGGGGCCTTAGCTAATGAAAAACTGTTTTTT.

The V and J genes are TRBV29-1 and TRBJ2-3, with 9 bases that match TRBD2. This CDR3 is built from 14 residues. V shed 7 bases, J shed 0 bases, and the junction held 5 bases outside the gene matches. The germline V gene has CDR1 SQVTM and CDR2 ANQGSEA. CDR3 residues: CSALTSGSTDTQYF. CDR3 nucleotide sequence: TGCAGCGCCCTTACTAGCGGGAGCACAGATACGCAGTATTTT.

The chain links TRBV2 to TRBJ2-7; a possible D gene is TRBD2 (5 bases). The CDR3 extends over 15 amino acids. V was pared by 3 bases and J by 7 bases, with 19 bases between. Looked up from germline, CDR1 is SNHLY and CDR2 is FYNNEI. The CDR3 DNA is TGTGCCAGCAGTGAGTCTAGCTGGGTCGGGCGGGAGCAGTACTTC. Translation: CASSESSWVGREQYF.

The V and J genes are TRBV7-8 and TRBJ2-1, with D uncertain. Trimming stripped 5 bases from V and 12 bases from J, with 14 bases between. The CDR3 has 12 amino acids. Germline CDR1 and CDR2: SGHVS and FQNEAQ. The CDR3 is CASSPGVVAQFF. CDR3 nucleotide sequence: TGTGCCAGCAGCCCTGGCGTAGTTGCGCAGTTCTTC.

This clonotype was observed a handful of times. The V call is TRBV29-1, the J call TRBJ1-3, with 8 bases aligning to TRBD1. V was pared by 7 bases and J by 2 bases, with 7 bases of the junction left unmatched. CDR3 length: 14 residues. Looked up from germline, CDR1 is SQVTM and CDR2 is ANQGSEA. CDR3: CSAGQGAPGNTIYF. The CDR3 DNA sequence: TGCAGCGCCGGACAGGGAGCCCCTGGAAACACCATATATTTT.

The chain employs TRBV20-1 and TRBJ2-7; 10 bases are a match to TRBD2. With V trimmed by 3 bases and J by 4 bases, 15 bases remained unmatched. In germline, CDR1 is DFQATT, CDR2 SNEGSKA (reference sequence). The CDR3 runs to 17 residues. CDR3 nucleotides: TGCAGTGCTAGTCGCACCGGGACTAGCGTCATTAGGTACGAGCAGTACTTC. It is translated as CSASRTGTSVIRYEQYF.

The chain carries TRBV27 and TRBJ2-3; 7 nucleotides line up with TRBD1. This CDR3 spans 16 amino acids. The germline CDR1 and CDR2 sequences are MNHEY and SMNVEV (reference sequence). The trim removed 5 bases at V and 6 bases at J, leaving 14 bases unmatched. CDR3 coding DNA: TGTGCCAGCAGTCTAAAAGGGGGCTTCTTCGTTGATACGCAGTATTTT. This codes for CASSLKGGFFVDTQYF.

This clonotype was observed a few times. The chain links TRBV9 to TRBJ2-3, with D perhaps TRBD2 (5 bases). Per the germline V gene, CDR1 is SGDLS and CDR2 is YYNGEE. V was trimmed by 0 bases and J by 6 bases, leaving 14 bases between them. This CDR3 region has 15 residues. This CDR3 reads CASSVGQRLWDTQYF. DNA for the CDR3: TGTGCCAGCAGCGTAGGTCAGCGGCTGTGGGATACGCAGTATTTT.

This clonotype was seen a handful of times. CDR3 nucleotides: TGTGCCAGCTCACGGGATCAGGGACCACTCACCGGGGAGCTGTTTTTT. It encodes CASSRDQGPLTGELFF. The chain joins TRBV18 to TRBJ2-2; perhaps D is TRBD1 or TRBD2 (5 bases each). There are 16 residues in the CDR3. Germline-derived CDR1 and CDR2 are KGHSH and LQKENI. V was pared by 4 bases and J by 4 bases, with 16 bases between.

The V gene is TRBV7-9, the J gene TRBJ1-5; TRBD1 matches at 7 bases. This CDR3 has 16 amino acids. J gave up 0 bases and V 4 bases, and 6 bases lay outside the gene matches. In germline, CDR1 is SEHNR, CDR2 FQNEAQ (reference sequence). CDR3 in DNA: TGTGCCAGCAGCTACGGACAGGTGACTAGCAATCAGCCCCAGCATTTT. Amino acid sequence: CASSYGQVTSNQPQHF.

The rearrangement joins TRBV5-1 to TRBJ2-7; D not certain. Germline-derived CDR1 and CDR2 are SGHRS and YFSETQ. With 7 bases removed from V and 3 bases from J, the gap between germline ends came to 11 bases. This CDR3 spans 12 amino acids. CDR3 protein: CASVSERYEQYF. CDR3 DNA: TGCGCCAGCGTTTCGGAGCGCTACGAGCAGTACTTC.

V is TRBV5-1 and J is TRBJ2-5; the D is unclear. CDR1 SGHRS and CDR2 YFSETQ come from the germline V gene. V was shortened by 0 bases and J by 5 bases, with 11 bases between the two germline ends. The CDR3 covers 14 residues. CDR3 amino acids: CASSLAPNRETQYF. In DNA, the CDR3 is TGCGCCAGCAGCTTGGCTCCTAACCGGGAGACCCAGTACTTC. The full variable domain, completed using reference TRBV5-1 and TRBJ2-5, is KAGVTQTPRYLIKTRGQQVTLSCSPISGHRSVSWYQQTPGQGLQFLFEYFSETQRNKGNFPGRFSGRQFSNSRSEMNVSTLELGDSALYLCASSLAPNRETQYFGPGTRLLVL.

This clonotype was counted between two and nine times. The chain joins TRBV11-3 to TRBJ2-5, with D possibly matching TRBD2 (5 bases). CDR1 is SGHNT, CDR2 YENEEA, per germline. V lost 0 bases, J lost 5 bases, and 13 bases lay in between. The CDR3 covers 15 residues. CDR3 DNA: TGTGCCAGCAGCTTAGAGTCTAGCTCGGGGGAGACCCAGTACTTC. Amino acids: CASSLESSSGETQYF.

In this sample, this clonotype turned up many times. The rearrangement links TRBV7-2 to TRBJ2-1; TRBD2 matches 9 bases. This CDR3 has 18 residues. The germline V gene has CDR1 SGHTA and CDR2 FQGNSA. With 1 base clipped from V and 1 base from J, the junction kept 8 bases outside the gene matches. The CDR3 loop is CASSLGGSGRRSYNEQFF. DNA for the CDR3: TGTGCCAGCAGCTTAGGGGGTAGCGGGAGAAGGTCCTACAATGAGCAGTTCTTC.